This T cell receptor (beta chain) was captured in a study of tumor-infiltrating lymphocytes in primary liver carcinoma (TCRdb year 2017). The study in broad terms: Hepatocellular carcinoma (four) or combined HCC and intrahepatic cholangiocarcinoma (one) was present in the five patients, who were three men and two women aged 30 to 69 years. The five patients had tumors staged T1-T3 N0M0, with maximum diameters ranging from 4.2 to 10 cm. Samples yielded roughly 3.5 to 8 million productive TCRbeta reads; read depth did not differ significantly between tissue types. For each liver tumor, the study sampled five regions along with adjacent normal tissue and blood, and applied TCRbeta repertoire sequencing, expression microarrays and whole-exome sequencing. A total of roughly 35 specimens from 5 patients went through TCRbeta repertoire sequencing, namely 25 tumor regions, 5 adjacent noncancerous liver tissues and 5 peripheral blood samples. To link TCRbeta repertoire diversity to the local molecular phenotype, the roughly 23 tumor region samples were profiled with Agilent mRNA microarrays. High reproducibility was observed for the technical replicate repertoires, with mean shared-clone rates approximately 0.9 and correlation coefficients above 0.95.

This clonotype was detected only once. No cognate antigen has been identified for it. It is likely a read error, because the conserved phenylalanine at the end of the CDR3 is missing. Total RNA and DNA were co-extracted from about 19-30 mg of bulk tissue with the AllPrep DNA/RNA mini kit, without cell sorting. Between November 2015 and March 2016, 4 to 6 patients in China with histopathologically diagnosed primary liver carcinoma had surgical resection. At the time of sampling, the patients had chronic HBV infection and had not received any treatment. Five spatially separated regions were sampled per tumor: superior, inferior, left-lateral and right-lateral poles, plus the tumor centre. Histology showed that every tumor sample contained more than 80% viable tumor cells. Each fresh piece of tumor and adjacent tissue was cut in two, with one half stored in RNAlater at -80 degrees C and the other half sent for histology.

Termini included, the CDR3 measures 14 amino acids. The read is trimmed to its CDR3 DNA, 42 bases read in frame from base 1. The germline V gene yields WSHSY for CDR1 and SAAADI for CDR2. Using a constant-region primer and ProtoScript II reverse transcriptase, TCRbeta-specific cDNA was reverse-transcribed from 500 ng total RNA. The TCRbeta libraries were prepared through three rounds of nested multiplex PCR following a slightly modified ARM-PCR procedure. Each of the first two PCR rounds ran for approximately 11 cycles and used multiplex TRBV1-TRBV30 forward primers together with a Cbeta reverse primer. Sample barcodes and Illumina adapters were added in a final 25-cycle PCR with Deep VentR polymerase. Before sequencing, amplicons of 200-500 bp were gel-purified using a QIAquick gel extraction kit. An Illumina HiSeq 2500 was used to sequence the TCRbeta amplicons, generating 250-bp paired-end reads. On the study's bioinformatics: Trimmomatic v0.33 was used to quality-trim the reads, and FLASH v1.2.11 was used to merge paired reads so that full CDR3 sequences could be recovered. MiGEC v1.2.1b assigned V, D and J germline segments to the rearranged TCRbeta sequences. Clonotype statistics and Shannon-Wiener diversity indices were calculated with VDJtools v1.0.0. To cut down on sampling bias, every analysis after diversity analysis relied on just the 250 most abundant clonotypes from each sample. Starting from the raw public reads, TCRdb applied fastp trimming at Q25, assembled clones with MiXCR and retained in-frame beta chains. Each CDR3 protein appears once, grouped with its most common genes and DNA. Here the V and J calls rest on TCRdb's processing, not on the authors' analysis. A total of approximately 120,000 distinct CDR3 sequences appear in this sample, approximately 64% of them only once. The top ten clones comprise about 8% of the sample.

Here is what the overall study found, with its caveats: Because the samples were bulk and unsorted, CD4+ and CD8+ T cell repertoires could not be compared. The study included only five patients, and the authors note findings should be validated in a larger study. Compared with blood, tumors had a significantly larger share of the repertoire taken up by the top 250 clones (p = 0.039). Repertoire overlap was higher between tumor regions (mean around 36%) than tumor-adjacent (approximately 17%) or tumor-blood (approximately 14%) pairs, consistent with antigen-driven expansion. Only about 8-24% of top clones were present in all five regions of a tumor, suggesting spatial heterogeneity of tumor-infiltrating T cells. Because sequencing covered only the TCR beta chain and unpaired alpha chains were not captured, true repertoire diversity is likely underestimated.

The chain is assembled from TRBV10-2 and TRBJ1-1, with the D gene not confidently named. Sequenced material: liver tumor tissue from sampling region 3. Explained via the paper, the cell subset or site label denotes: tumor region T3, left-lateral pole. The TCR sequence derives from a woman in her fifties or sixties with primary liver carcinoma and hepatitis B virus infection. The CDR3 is CASSAKVFASEAFS. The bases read TGCGCCAGTAGTGCAAAAGTATTTGCCTCTGAAGCTTTCTCT.